Each of the 20 T cell receptor beta chains below was sequenced from the same sample in a study of cytomegalovirus exposure and HLA in healthy donors. The data were produced by immunoSEQ multiplex PCR, yet TCRdb's version contains in-frame clones alone and is incomplete. The data show under 200,000 clones, with more than 75% seen just once and around 7% held by the top ten. Material for sequencing was PBMCs. The source is a man between 18 and 35 years old in good health and CMV-seropositive.

The chain recombines TRBV5-6 with TRBJ1-2; tentatively, D is TRBD1 (6 bases). V gave up 0 bases and J gave up 0 bases, with 9 bases separating them. Germline V gene sequence: CDR1 SGHDT, CDR2 YYEEEE. This CDR3 is built from 15 residues. The CDR3 loop is CASSLGGQPNYGYTF. In DNA, the CDR3 is TGTGCCAGCAGCTTGGGAGGACAGCCTAACTATGGCTACACCTTC.

The chain recombines TRBV6-5 with TRBJ2-1; D may be TRBD2 (6 bases). The V and J ends lost 0 bases and 4 bases respectively, with 13 bases between them. The CDR3 runs 16 residues. CDR1 and CDR2 from the germline V gene are MNHEY and SVGAGI. In DNA, the CDR3 is TGTGCCAGCAGTTACTCGACCGCGGGAATTTACAATGAGCAGTTCTTC. It codes for CASSYSTAGIYNEQFF.

V and J are TRBV6-1 and TRBJ2-1; D call uncertain. Germline values: CDR1 MNHNS, CDR2 SASEGT. CDR3 size: 11 residues. The germline V and J ends were trimmed by 7 bases and 12 bases, with 13 bases remaining between them. CDR3 loop: CASIVLYVQFF. CDR3 nucleotides: TGTGCCAGCATCGTCCTATATGTGCAGTTCTTC.

This chain links TRBV28 with TRBJ1-2; 9 bases line up with TRBD1. Germline values: CDR1 MDHEN, CDR2 SYDVKM. CDR3 length: 13 amino acids. Losses at the gene ends were 6 bases for V and 7 bases for J; bases not matched to a gene: 6. The CDR3 loop reads CASRVGQGIGYTF. In DNA form, the CDR3 reads TGTGCCAGCAGGGTCGGACAGGGGATTGGCTACACCTTC.

The J gene is TRBJ2-1, the V gene TRBV9; 8 bases are a match to TRBD2. The ends lost 3 bases at V and 8 bases at J; junction bases unmatched: 7. Germline V CDR1 and CDR2: SGDLS, YYNGEE. The CDR3 spans 14 residues. The CDR3 loop is CASSEGTRGYEQFF. In nucleotides, the CDR3 is TGTGCCAGCAGCGAGGGGACTAGGGGCTATGAGCAGTTCTTC.

The rearrangement joins TRBV5-6 to TRBJ2-2, with TRBD2 identical over 9 bases. This CDR3 has 15 amino acids. Germline loops: CDR1 SGHDT, CDR2 YYEEEE. The trim removed 2 bases at V and 5 bases at J, leaving 4 bases unmatched. Written as DNA, the CDR3 is TGTGCCAGCAGCTTCAGCGGGAGGTTGACCGGGGAGCTGTTTTTT. It codes for CASSFSGRLTGELFF.

The rearrangement links TRBV29-1 to TRBJ2-5, with a tentative D call TRBD1 (8 bases). Deletions cut 6 bases from V and 5 bases from J, with 25 bases between. The CDR3 is made up of 16 amino acids. CDR1 and CDR2 (germline): SQVTM, ANQGSEA. The CDR3 loop is CSVGGGRGPPRETQYF. In DNA, the CDR3 is TGCAGCGTGGGGGGGGGCAGGGGGCCTCCGAGGGAGACCCAGTACTTC.

The chain combines TRBV5-6 with TRBJ2-7, with 9 bases matching TRBD2. J gave up 0 bases and V 4 bases, and 5 bases lay outside the gene matches. Germline CDR1 SGHDT, CDR2 YYEEEE. The CDR3 spans 15 residues. The CDR3 region is CASSLAGPGSYEQYF. CDR3 nucleotide sequence: TGTGCCAGCAGCCTAGCGGGACCAGGCTCCTACGAGCAGTACTTC.

The chain carries TRBV30 and TRBJ2-2; 11 nucleotides match TRBD2. The CDR3 has 16 residues. Germline V gene data show CDR1 as GTSNPN and CDR2 as SVGIG (reference sequence). V lost 1 base, J lost 6 bases, and 7 bases stayed unmatched. CDR3 DNA sequence: TGTGCCTGGAGTGGCTTAAAACTAGCGGGAGCCGGGGAGCTGTTTTTT. Its protein product is CAWSGLKLAGAGELFF.

J is TRBJ2-6 and V is TRBV6-4; D is unresolved. Per germline, CDR1 MRHNA and CDR2 SNTAGT. This CDR3 is built from 15 residues. V was cut by 3 bases and J by 4 bases, with 10 bases left in between. The CDR3 DNA sequence: TGTGCCAGCAGTGAAGAGGTCTCGGGGGCCAACGTCCTGACTTTC. The encoded protein is CASSEEVSGANVLTF.

V usage is TRBV5-1 and J usage is TRBJ2-7; TRBD1 is a possible D gene (5 bases). CDR1 and CDR2 (germline): SGHRS, YFSETQ. Trimming removed 3 bases at V and 1 base at J, with 11 bases between. CDR3 length: 14 residues. As DNA, the CDR3 is TGCGCCAGCAGCTCGCTGACAGATTCCTACGAGCAGTACTTC. This codes for CASSSLTDSYEQYF.

The chain combines TRBV27 with TRBJ2-5; 7 bases map to TRBD2. Per the germline V gene, CDR1 is MNHEY and CDR2 is SMNVEV (reference sequence). This CDR3 is built from 14 residues. Germline trimming cut 1 base from V and 5 bases from J; bases unmatched to any gene: 4. The CDR3 is CASSLLGGVETQYF. CDR3 coding DNA: TGTGCCAGCAGTTTATTGGGAGGGGTTGAGACCCAGTACTTC.

The genes are TRBV4-1 and TRBJ2-5, with 8 bases identical to TRBD2. J lost 5 bases, V lost 1 base, and 15 bases had no gene match. CDR3 length equals 18 residues. Per germline, CDR1 MGHRA and CDR2 YSYEKL. The CDR3 DNA reads TGCGCCAGCAGCCAAGCCCTGGCTAGCGGGCAGGGAGTGGAGACCCAGTACTTC. Protein: CASSQALASGQGVETQYF.

This rearrangement joins TRBV7-3 to TRBJ2-3; 9 bases fit TRBD1. This CDR3 contains 14 residues. V shed 3 bases, J shed 5 bases, and the junction held 3 bases outside the gene matches. The germline CDR1 and CDR2 sequences are SGHTA and FQGTGA. The CDR3 is CASSFTGGGDTQYF. CDR3 nucleotide sequence: TGTGCCAGCAGCTTCACAGGGGGCGGAGATACGCAGTATTTT.

The rearrangement uses TRBV7-2 and TRBJ2-2; D perhaps matches TRBD2 (6 bases). Germline CDR1 is SGHTA and CDR2 is FQGNSA. CDR3 length equals 14 residues. V shed 5 bases and J shed 6 bases, with 13 bases lying between them. The CDR3 bases are TGTGCCAGCAGCCAGGCGGGAACCGCCGGGGAGCTGTTTTTT. This translates into CASSQAGTAGELFF.

The J gene is TRBJ2-3, the V gene TRBV15; 10 bases match TRBD2. Germline values: CDR1 LNHNV, CDR2 YYDKDF (reference sequence). With V trimmed by 2 bases and J by 1 base, 9 bases remained unmatched. CDR3 length: 18 amino acids. The CDR3, as DNA: TGTGCCACCAGCAGAAGGCCGCGGCTAGCGGGAGGCACAGATACGCAGTATTTT. Its protein product is CATSRRPRLAGGTDTQYF.

The CDR3 bases are TGTGCCAGCAGCGTAGGACATCAAGAGACCCAGTACTTC. Translation gives CASSVGHQETQYF. The chain combines TRBV9 with TRBJ2-5; D gene uncertain. V gave up 0 bases and J gave up 2 bases, with 5 bases separating them. The CDR3 runs 13 residues. CDR1 is SGDLS and CDR2 is YYNGEE in the germline V gene.

In its sample, this clone was seen once. V is TRBV27 and J is TRBJ2-3; 11 bases are shared with TRBD2. Losses at the gene ends were 10 bases for V and 5 bases for J; bases not matched to a gene: 5. CDR1 MNHEY and CDR2 SMNVEV come from the germline V gene (reference sequence). The CDR3 consists of 13 residues. In DNA, the CDR3 is TGTGCCACCACCGGGACTAGCGGAGATACGCAGTATTTT. Its translation: CATTGTSGDTQYF.

The chain carries TRBV5-1 and TRBJ2-1; D unresolved. V shed 5 bases and J shed 12 bases, with 21 bases lying between them. Germline CDR1 SGHRS, CDR2 YFSETQ. This CDR3 spans 14 amino acids. CDR3 protein: CASSLRVGNSGQFF. Written as DNA, the CDR3 is TGCGCCAGCAGTCTTCGGGTCGGTAACTCGGGGCAGTTCTTC.

The chain is built from TRBV2 and TRBJ2-1; 7 bases map to TRBD1. The CDR3 is made up of 15 amino acids. Germline V gene sequence: CDR1 SNHLY, CDR2 FYNNEI. Trimming at V came to 8 bases and at J to 4 bases, leaving 11 bases not matched to a gene. CDR3 nucleotide sequence: TGTGCCAGCTCCGATGAAGGACAGGTATACAATGAGCAGTTCTTC. The encoded protein is CASSDEGQVYNEQFF.